This T cell receptor beta chain was observed in a study of T cell repertoires in cytomegalovirus infection. As for the study in general: A matching HLA type, together with CMV infection, was signaled by public TCR beta signatures. Study-level results: Predominance within the ex vivo response was attributable to HLA-C-restricted CMV-specific TCR beta clonotypes. CMV carriers having the relevant HLA were flagged by cumulative public TCR beta family frequency.

As to this clonotype: Its antigen is not identified.

TCRdb re-called the reads with MiXCR, one entry per CDR3 protein. The sample holds 510,000 or so distinct CDR3 sequences, about 30% seen once. The CDR3 consists of 17 residues. Germline V CDR1 and CDR2: SGHVS, FNYEAQ. Trimming cost V 5 bases and J 0 bases, with 18 bases left between them. The clonotype was recovered from a human donor in good health (CMV status not recorded). Some clones in this sample may be carry-over from other donors' samples. The sequencing sample was made of PBMCs. V usage is TRBV7-6 and J usage is TRBJ2-3; TRBD1 is a possible D gene (8 bases). CDR3 DNA: TGTGCCAGCAGCCCTCGGGGGGACAGGAGGAGCACAGATACGCAGTATTTT. It yields the protein CASSPRGDRRSTDTQYF.